This T cell receptor (beta chain) appears in the sequencing data of a study of T-cell memory formation after mild COVID-19. Study-wide results and caveats: Second-wave clones peaking on day 37 lacked confirmed SARS-CoV-2 specificity.

Points on this clonotype: As yet, its antigen is unknown.

V shed 7 bases and J shed 3 bases, with 7 bases lying between them. CDR1 and CDR2 from the germline V gene are MGHDK and SYGVNS. The CDR3 has 13 amino acids. TCRdb reprocessed the 5' RACE reads via MiXCR and lists one record per CDR3 protein. The sample lists about 82,000 distinct CDR3 sequences; approximately 13% were seen once. This clonotype originated in an adult woman who had mild COVID-19 (a few samples of this study predate the infection). Cell type and time point are not known. This chain joins TRBV25-1 and TRBJ1-6; maybe TRBD1 (5 bases). The source material was PBMCs or a T cell subset sorted from them (not recorded which). The CDR3 sequence is CASTGGYNSPLHF. CDR3 DNA sequence: TGTGCCAGCACCGGGGGCTATAATTCACCCCTCCACTTT. The full variable domain, in which reference TRBV25-1 and TRBJ1-6 provide the parts outside the CDR3, is EADIYQTPRYLVIGTGKKITLECSQTMGHDKMYWYQQDPGMELHLIHYSYGVNSTEKGDLSSESTVSRIRTEHFPLTLESARPSHTSQYLCASTGGYNSPLHFGNGTRLTVT.